This T cell receptor beta chain was captured by sequencing in a study of identical twins (dated by TCRdb to 2016 to 2018). With regard to the full study: To test whether fetal clonotypes persist, this study deep-sequenced TCR alpha and beta repertoires from monozygotic twins, from unrelated adults of various ages, and from cord blood. To rule out contamination, replicate twin experiments were performed at different times with different library preparation protocols. Here is what the overall study found, with its caveats: Recombination models systematically underestimated out-of-frame TCR alpha sharing in monozygotic twins but agreed with sharing between unrelated individuals. Out-of-frame TCR alpha sequences shared between twins showed an excess of low generation-probability sequences compared with coincidental sharing between unrelated individuals. In beta out-of-frame sequences, excess twin sharing was weaker, because having fewer shared sequences lowered the signal-to-noise ratio. Zero-insertion analyses could be partly confounded by invariant T cells such as MAIT and iNKT, though diverse VJ usage argued against such confounding for most clonotypes. Fewer insertions were carried by abundant cord blood beta clonotypes, a similar but weaker trend appeared in young adult naive repertoires, and no such trend appeared in memory repertoires. Because the same donors could not be followed over many years, conclusions were based on cross-sectional statistical analysis.

Worth noting for this clonotype: No cognate antigen has been identified for it. One junction end does not reproduce the germline sequence, and a read error may be involved.

Libraries were built with 5' RACE. Instrument used: Illumina HiSeq 2000. A universal primer binding site was introduced by template switching, and a unique molecular identifier was present in the final cDNA, enabling accurate counting of TCR cDNA molecules. Specific primers in the conserved constant-segment region were used to synthesize first-strand cDNA for TCR alpha and beta chains. To control for contamination, each cDNA library was double barcoded with a SMART-Mk sample barcode plus Illumina barcodes. TruSeq adapter sequences along with Illumina sample barcodes were introduced in two successive PCR steps. Sequencing of the TCR alpha and beta cDNA libraries was done on the Illumina HiSeq platform using custom primers. In the original analysis: MiGEC processed the raw reads to extract unique molecular identifiers, while MiXCR was used to determine the CDR3 positions. For each individual, recombination models were inferred using an EM algorithm with the repgenHMM and IGoR tools. Shared clonotypes were analyzed with the tcR package in R, and sharing was normalized by the product of cloneset sizes. Out-of-frame nonproductive sequences were analyzed to study raw recombination free of thymic and clonal selection effects. TCRdb cleaned the public reads at Q25 with fastp, built clones with MiXCR and kept in-frame beta chains. Identical CDR3 protein sequences are pooled into one entry, listed with their most common genes and DNA. V and J calls and clone size were set by TCRdb, not the authors. A total of around 1.7 million distinct CDR3 sequences appear in this sample, roughly 35% of them only once. Of the sample, 0.25% to 0.3% is held by the ten largest clones.

Every donor was a healthy Caucasian. This sequence was found in a newborn girl in good health. The source material was cord blood.

For the CDR3, the sequence is CAGSFPSGRGTDTQYF. In nucleotide form, the sequence is TGTGCCGGCAGTTTCCCTAGCGGGAGAGGGACAGATACGCAGTATTTT. The chain is assembled from TRBV12-3 or TRBV12-4 and TRBJ2-3, with 10 middle bases fitting TRBD2. There are 16 amino acids in the CDR3, from cysteine to phenylalanine inclusive. Only CDR3 DNA is held: 48 bases, read in frame from base 1.